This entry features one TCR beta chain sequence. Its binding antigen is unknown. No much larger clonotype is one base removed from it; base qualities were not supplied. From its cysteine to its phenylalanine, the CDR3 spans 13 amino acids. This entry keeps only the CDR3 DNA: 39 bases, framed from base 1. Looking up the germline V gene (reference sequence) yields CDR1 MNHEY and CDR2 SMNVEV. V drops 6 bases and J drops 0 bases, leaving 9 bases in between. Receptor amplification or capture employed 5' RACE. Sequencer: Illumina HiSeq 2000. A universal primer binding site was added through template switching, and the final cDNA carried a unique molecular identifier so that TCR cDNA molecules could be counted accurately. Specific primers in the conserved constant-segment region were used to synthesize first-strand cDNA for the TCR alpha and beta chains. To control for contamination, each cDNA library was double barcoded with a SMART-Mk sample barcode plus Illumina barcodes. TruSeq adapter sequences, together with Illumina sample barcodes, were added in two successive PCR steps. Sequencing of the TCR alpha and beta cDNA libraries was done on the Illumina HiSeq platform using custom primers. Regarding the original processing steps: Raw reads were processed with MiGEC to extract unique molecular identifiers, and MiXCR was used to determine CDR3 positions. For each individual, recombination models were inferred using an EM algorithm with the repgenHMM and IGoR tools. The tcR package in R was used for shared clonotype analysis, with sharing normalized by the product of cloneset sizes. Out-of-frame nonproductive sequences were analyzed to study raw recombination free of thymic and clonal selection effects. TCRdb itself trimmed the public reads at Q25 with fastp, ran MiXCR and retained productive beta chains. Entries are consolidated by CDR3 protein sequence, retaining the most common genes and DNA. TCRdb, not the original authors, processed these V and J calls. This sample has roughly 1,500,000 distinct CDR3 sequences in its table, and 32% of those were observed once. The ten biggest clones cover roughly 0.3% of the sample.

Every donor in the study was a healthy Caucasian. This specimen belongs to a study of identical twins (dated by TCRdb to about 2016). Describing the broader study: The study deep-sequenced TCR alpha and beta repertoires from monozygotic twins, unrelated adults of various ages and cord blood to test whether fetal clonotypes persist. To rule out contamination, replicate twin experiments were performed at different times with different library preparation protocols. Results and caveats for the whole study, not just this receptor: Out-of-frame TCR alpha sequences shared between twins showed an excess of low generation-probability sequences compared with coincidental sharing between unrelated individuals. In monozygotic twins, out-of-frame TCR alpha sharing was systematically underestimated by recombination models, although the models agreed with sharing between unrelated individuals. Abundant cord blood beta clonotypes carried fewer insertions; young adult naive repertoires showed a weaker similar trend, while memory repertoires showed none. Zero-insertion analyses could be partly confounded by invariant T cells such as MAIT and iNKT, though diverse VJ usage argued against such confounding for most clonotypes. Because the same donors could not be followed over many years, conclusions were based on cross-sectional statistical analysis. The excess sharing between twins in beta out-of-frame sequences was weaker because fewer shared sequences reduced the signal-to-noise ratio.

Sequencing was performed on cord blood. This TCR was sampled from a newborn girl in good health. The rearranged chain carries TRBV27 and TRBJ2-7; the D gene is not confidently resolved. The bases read TGTGCCAGCAGGCAAGATAGCTCCTACGAGCAGTACTTC. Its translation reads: CASRQDSSYEQYF.